The clone carrying this TCR beta chain came up many times. Trimming removed 4 bases at V and 1 base at J, with 11 bases between. This CDR3 contains 14 residues. Per germline, CDR1 SGHKS and CDR2 YYEKEE (reference sequence). Amplified TCR beta CDR3 regions derived from RNA transcripts. The study used the HTBI primer set for a first-round RT-PCR of the TCR CDR3. TCRdb itself ran the multiplex PCR reads through MiXCR, one entry per CDR3 protein. Of around 690,000 distinct CDR3 sequences in the sample, roughly 17% were seen once. This sample is drawn from a study of T cells in Graves' hyperthyroidism and ophthalmopathy. The authors deemed Graves' hyperthyroidism stable absent ophthalmopathy progression within 18 months. Newly diagnosed hyperthyroidism patients aged 18 to 65 years had disease lasting under 2 months. PBMCs were derived from about 10 ml fresh peripheral blood.

This clonotype was sampled from a man in his fifties with Graves' hyperthyroidism. What was sequenced was blood. This sequence joins TRBV5-5 and TRBJ1-1; TRBD1 might be the D (6 bases). The CDR3 here is CASSRTERNTEAFF. For the CDR3, the DNA is TGTGCCAGCAGCCGGACAGAGCGGAACACTGAAGCTTTCTTT. Supplemented by reference TRBV5-5 and TRBJ1-1, the full variable domain reads DAGVTQSPTHLIKTRGQQVTLRCSPISGHKSVSWYQQVLGQGPQFIFQYYEKEERGRGNFPDRFSARQFPNYSSELNVNALLLGDSALYLCASSRTERNTEAFFGQGTRLTVV.